The 31 T cell receptor beta chains in this list originate from one sample, sequenced in a study of CXCR3-negative and CXCR3-positive naive CD8 T cells. UMI-labeled TRB cDNA libraries were prepared by 5' RACE. TCRdb reworked the 5' RACE reads into one entry per CDR3 protein, no DNA. The sample is made up of about 63,000 distinct CDR3 sequences, and the top ten hold around 5% of it. Regarding the study as a whole: For CXCR3-positive naive cells, TRB CDR3s were more hydrophobic than those of CXCR3-negative naive cells.

Their antigen targets remain unknown. Input material: naive CXCR3+ CD8+ T cells from blood. The subset here: CD45RO-CCR7+CD27+CD95- naive CD8+ T cells expressing CXCR3 (TNR3+). These receptors came from a human donor in good health. Some clones in this sample may be carry-over from other donors' samples.

The V call is TRBV20-1, the J call TRBJ2-7; TCRdb's D call, TRBD1, is unchecked because there is no DNA. The CDR3 sequence is 13 residues long. Germline lookup yields CDR1 DFQATT and CDR2 SNEGSKA (reference sequence). CDR3 amino acids: CSAGNGTYDEQYF.

This chain uses TRBV2 with TRBJ2-2; checking the TCRdb D call of TRBD2 is not possible without DNA. This CDR3 contains 17 residues. Germline CDR1 SNHLY, CDR2 FYNNEI. CDR3: CASSDPMMDSNTGELFF.

The chain links TRBV6-1 to TRBJ2-7; TCRdb indicates TRBD1, and absent DNA this call remains unverified. The CDR3 sequence is 14 residues long. Germline V gene lookup returns CDR1 MNHNS and CDR2 SASEGT. The CDR3 is CASSVGRGRSEQYF.

The V gene is TRBV29-1, the J gene TRBJ2-2. Germline V gene sequence: CDR1 SQVTM, CDR2 ANQGSEA. This CDR3 spans 15 amino acids. The CDR3 loop reads CSVEDWSTNTGELFF.

The chain is built from TRBV29-1 and TRBJ2-1; as DNA is missing, the TRBD2 call by TCRdb cannot be tested. Germline values: CDR1 SQVTM, CDR2 ANQGSEA. CDR3 size: 14 residues. The CDR3 is CSVEASGAYNEQFF.

The chain couples TRBV7-2 to TRBJ2-1; absent DNA, TCRdb's TRBD1 call cannot be checked. This CDR3 comprises 14 residues. Germline-derived CDR1 and CDR2 are SGHTA and FQGNSA. The CDR3 region is CASNTGYSYNEQFF.

The chain carries TRBV13 and TRBJ2-2. The CDR3 runs 14 residues. The germline CDR1 and CDR2 sequences are PRHDT and FYEKMQ (reference sequence). CDR3 amino acids: CASSFGLMAGELFF. The variable domain in full, completed from reference TRBV13 and TRBJ2-2, reads AAGVIQSPRHLIKEKRETATLKCYPIPRHDTVYWYQQGPGQDPQFLISFYEKMQSDKGSIPDRFSAQQFSDYHSELNMSSLELGDSALYFCASSFGLMAGELFFGEGSRLTVL.

The chain combines TRBV6-4 with TRBJ2-2. The CDR3 spans 17 residues. The germline gives CDR1 MRHNA, CDR2 SNTAGT. CDR3 sequence reads: CASSDPDSFGNTGELFF.

The chain combines TRBV29-1 with TRBJ2-4; TCRdb reports TRBD1, a call that lacks DNA to check it against. Per germline, CDR1 SQVTM and CDR2 ANQGSEA. This CDR3 spans 12 amino acids. CDR3 sequence: CSVDRGENIQYF.

The gene calls are TRBV28 and TRBJ2-3; TCRdb selects TRBD1, and the lack of DNA leaves this call unchecked. This CDR3 region has 14 residues. Germline assignment: CDR1 MDHEN and CDR2 SYDVKM. The CDR3 loop is CASSWDRRTDTQYF.

J is TRBJ2-1 and V is TRBV29-1; without DNA, the TCRdb call of TRBD2 cannot be checked. Germline CDR1 is SQVTM and CDR2 is ANQGSEA. The CDR3 consists of 15 residues. The CDR3 sequence: CSVPDRLAGDNEQFF.

The CDR3 loop is CASSVGGSEQYF. J is TRBJ2-7 and V is TRBV2. CDR1 SNHLY and CDR2 FYNNEI come from the germline V gene. This CDR3 has 12 residues.

V usage is TRBV4-1 and J usage is TRBJ2-1; TCRdb selects TRBD2, and the lack of DNA leaves this call unchecked. The germline V gene has CDR1 MGHRA and CDR2 YSYEKL. CDR3 length equals 15 residues. This CDR3 is CASSPRGFLGNEQFF.

This chain links TRBV6-4 with TRBJ2-2; no DNA is available, so the TRBD1 call from TCRdb remains unchecked. The CDR3 covers 16 residues. In germline, CDR1 is MRHNA, CDR2 SNTAGT. The CDR3: CASSDKQGIHTGELFF.

The rearrangement joins TRBV20-1 to TRBJ1-2. The CDR3 spans 12 residues. Germline CDR1 reads DFQATT; CDR2 reads SNEGSKA (reference sequence). This CDR3 is CSASKGLWGYTF.

The CDR3: CASGLVLASGDNEQFF. The V and J genes are TRBV12-5 and TRBJ2-1; TCRdb returns TRBD2, unconfirmable since there is no DNA. Germline-derived CDR1 and CDR2 are LGHNT and FRNRAP. The CDR3 is made up of 16 amino acids.

The chain links TRBV5-5 to TRBJ2-1; TCRdb indicates TRBD2, and absent DNA this call remains unverified. Germline V gene lookup returns CDR1 SGHKS and CDR2 YYEKEE (reference sequence). This CDR3 region has 15 residues. CDR3 residues: CASSFSGGLFDEQFF.

J is TRBJ2-1 and V is TRBV7-2. Germline V gives CDR1 SGHTA, CDR2 FQGNSA. The CDR3 loop spans 12 amino acids. This chain's CDR3 is CASSSEYNEQFF.

The rearrangement joins TRBV4-3 to TRBJ1-3. The CDR3 covers 15 residues. Germline V gene data show CDR1 as LGHNA and CDR2 as YSLEER. This chain's CDR3 is CASSQDSGAGNTIYF.

V and J are TRBV28 and TRBJ2-3; the TCRdb call, TRBD2, lacks DNA for checking. Germline values: CDR1 MDHEN, CDR2 SYDVKM. This CDR3 contains 16 residues. The CDR3 loop is CASRPTSGDGTDTQYF.

The rearrangement uses TRBV12-3 or TRBV12-4 and TRBJ2-7; checking the TCRdb D call of TRBD2 is not possible without DNA. This CDR3 contains 16 residues. The CDR3 protein is CASSLAGKREGYEQYF.

The V gene is TRBV27, the J gene TRBJ1-5. The CDR3 runs 13 residues. Germline V gene data show CDR1 as MNHEY and CDR2 as SMNVEV (reference sequence). The CDR3 protein is CASSFLADQPQHF.

The CDR3 loop reads CSASLGALNTEAFF. The chain couples TRBV20-1 to TRBJ1-1; TCRdb lists TRBD1, though no DNA is available to test this call. The CDR3 is 14 amino acids. Germline V gives CDR1 DFQATT, CDR2 SNEGSKA (reference sequence).

This sequence joins TRBV7-2 and TRBJ1-5; TCRdb's D gene call, TRBD1, goes unchecked for lack of DNA. The CDR3 spans 17 residues. Germline values: CDR1 SGHTA, CDR2 FQGNSA. The CDR3 sequence: CASSPRQGRVGNQPQHF. The whole variable domain, remainder taken from reference TRBV7-2 and TRBJ1-5, is GAGVSQSPSNKVTEKGKDVELRCDPISGHTALYWYRQSLGQGLEFLIYFQGNSAPDKSGLPSDRFSAERTGGSVSTLTIQRTQQEDSAVYLCASSPRQGRVGNQPQHFGDGTRLSIL.

J is TRBJ2-5 and V is TRBV21-1; TCRdb proposes TRBD1, but this gene call is untestable without DNA. TRBV21-1 is annotated as a pseudogene. This CDR3 region has 17 residues. CDR3 residues: CASSKGDSHGGQETQYF.

The J gene is TRBJ2-2, the V gene TRBV7-2; TCRdb lists TRBD2, though no DNA is available to test this call. Germline CDR1 and CDR2: SGHTA and FQGNSA. CDR3 length: 14 residues. CDR3 protein: CASSPRLVAGELFF. Full variable domain (outside the CDR3, taken from reference TRBV7-2 and TRBJ2-2): GAGVSQSPSNKVTEKGKDVELRCDPISGHTALYWYRQSLGQGLEFLIYFQGNSAPDKSGLPSDRFSAERTGGSVSTLTIQRTQQEDSAVYLCASSPRLVAGELFFGEGSRLTVL.

This chain uses TRBV6-5 with TRBJ2-1. This CDR3 has 12 residues. CDR1 and CDR2 (germline): MNHEY, SVGAGI. The CDR3 loop is CASSYSYNEQFF.

V gene TRBV7-3 combines with J gene TRBJ2-1; TCRdb gives TRBD2 as the D gene, but with no DNA this cannot be confirmed. Germline-derived CDR1 and CDR2 are SGHTA and FQGTGA. The length of the CDR3 is 15 residues. CDR3 region: CASSLLAGGLNEQFF.

The chain combines TRBV29-1 with TRBJ1-2; there is no DNA to check the TCRdb D call of TRBD1. Germline CDR1 is SQVTM and CDR2 is ANQGSEA. There are 16 residues in the CDR3. The CDR3 protein is CSVWDLGASLNYGYTF.

Frequency places this clonotype as medium-sized (0.01 to 0.1%). The chain couples TRBV29-1 to TRBJ2-7. Per germline, CDR1 SQVTM and CDR2 ANQGSEA. This CDR3 comprises 12 residues. CDR3 residues: CSVEDRSYEQYF.

This chain connects TRBV29-1 to TRBJ1-1. This CDR3 region has 12 residues. The germline gives CDR1 SQVTM, CDR2 ANQGSEA. The CDR3 sequence: CSVRQGSTEAFF. The full variable domain, in which reference TRBV29-1 and TRBJ1-1 provide the parts outside the CDR3, is SAVISQKPSRDICQRGTSLTIQCQVDSQVTMMFWYRQQPGQSLTLIATANQGSEATYESGFVIDKFPISRPNLTFSTLTVSNMSPEDSSIYLCSVRQGSTEAFFGQGTRLTVV.